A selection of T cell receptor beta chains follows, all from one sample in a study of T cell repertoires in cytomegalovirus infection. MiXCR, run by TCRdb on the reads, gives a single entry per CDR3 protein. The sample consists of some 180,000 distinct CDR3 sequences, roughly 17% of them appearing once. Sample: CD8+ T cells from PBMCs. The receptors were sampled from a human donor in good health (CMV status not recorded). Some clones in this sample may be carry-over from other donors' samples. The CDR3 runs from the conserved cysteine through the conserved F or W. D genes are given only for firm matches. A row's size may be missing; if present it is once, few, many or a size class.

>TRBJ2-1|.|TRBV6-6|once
CASNYGPNEQFF
TGTGCCAGCAATTACGGGCCGAATGAGCAGTTCTTC
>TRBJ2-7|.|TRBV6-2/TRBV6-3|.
CASSYPGQMPYF
TGTGCCAGCAGTTACCCAGGACAGATGCCCTACTTC
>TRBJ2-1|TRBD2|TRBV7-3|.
CASGVPGGNNEQFF
TGTGCCAGTGGGGTCCCGGGGGGGAACAATGAGCAGTTCTTC
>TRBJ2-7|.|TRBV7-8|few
CASSLDPQKQRHEQYF
TGTGCCAGCAGCTTGGACCCACAGAAACAGAGGCACGAGCAGTACTTC
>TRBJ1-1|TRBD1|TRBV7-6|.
CASSRGQENTEAFF
TGTGCCAGCAGCCGGGGACAGGAGAACACTGAAGCTTTCTTT
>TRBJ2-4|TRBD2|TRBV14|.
CASSQEGVLAGPLAKNIQYF
TGTGCCAGCAGCCAAGAAGGGGTGCTAGCGGGGCCTCTAGCCAAAAACATTCAGTACTTC
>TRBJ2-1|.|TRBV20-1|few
CSARSPNEQFF
TGCAGTGCTAGGTCCCCCAATGAGCAGTTCTTC
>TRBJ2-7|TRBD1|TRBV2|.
CASRTGQRSYEQYF
TGTGCCAGTCGAACGGGACAGAGATCCTACGAGCAGTACTTC
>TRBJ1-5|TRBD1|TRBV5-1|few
CASSLTGEGRPQHF
TGCGCCAGCAGCCTCACAGGGGAGGGAAGGCCCCAGCATTTT
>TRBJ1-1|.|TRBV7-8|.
CASSFGLGATREAFF
TGTGCCAGCAGCTTCGGTCTGGGGGCGACCCGTGAAGCTTTCTTT
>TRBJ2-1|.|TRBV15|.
CATSRIGYDEQFF
TGTGCCACCAGCAGGATCGGGTACGATGAGCAGTTCTTC
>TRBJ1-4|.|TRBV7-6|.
CASSLANRDKNEKLFF
TGTGCCAGCAGCTTAGCGAACCGGGACAAGAATGAAAAACTGTTTTTT
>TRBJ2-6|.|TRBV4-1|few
CASSQDPVALLSGANVLTF
TGCGCCAGCAGCCAAGATCCCGTGGCCCTTCTCTCTGGGGCCAACGTCCTGACTTTC
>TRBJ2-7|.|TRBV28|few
CASSLPLGFYEQYF
TGTGCCAGCAGTTTACCCCTTGGATTTTACGAGCAGTACTTC
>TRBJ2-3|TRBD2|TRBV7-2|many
CASSSSRAGGGADTQYF
TGTGCCAGCAGCTCCAGTCGAGCGGGGGGCGGGGCAGATACGCAGTATTTT
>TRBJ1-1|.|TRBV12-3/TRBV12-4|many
CASSSTLNTEAFF
TGTGCCAGCAGTTCGACACTGAACACTGAAGCTTTCTTT
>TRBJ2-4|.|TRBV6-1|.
CDSCERLQGPKNIQYF
TGTGACAGCTGTGAACGCCTTCAGGGGCCGAAAAACATTCAGTACTTC
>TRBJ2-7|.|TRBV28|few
CASSGGEWYEQYF
TGTGCCAGCAGTGGAGGGGAGTGGTACGAGCAGTACTTC
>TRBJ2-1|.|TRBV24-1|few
CATSDADRPYNEQFF
TGTGCCACCAGTGATGCAGACAGACCCTACAATGAGCAGTTCTTC
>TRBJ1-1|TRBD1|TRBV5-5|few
CASSLGQGVTAFF
TGTGCCAGCAGCTTGGGACAGGGGGTAACGGCTTTCTTT
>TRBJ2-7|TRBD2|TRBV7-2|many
CASSLSERGGEQYF
TGTGCCAGCAGCCTCTCTGAGCGGGGGGGCGAGCAGTACTTC
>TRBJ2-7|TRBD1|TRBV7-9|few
CASSEGQGSSYEQYF
TGTGCCAGCAGCGAGGGACAGGGGAGCTCCTACGAGCAGTACTTC
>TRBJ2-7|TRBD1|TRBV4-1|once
CASSQTDRGEYEQYF
TGCGCCAGCAGCCAGACGGACAGGGGTGAATACGAGCAGTACTTC
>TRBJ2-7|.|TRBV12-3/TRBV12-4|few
CASSFNRDTAYEQYF
TGTGCCAGCAGTTTCAACAGGGACACTGCCTACGAGCAGTACTTC
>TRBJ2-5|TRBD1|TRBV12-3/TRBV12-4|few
CASTDRGPQETQYF
TGTGCCAGCACCGACAGGGGCCCCCAAGAGACCCAGTACTTC